This T cell receptor (beta chain) was profiled in a study of human T cells and chemical hapten exposure. Study-level information: A patient group, mainly female, showed alopecia areata, totalis or universalis.

The time point denotes: patch test 3, about 24 weeks after DPC sensitization. Described treatment: therapeutic diphenylcyclopropenone sensitization with weekly scalp DPC. In the authors' methods: Per sample, the median was around 96,000 TCRs, with values from around 24,000 to 710,000. TCRdb processed the RACE reads anew with MiXCR; each CDR3 protein has one entry. The V and J calls were determined by TCRdb, not by the authors. In the table there are some 97,000 distinct CDR3 sequences, around a quarter of which are singletons. Germline V gene data show CDR1 as KGHSH and CDR2 as LQKENI. The CDR3 spans 15 residues. The V end was cut by 3 bases, the J end by 3 bases, with 14 bases between. Study observations and caveats: Controls had significantly fewer large CDR3 similarity clusters than were formed by expanded TCRs.

This clonotype was observed many times. The antigen is not known. This receptor was taken from a man in his forties with alopecia areata. Some clones in this sample may be carry-over from other donors' samples. The chain recombines TRBV18 with TRBJ1-1, with a weak D call TRBD1 (6 bases). Sequences were derived from whole blood, sampled in connection with sensitization to the hapten diphenylcyclopropenone (DPC). Here the CDR3 DNA reads TGTGCCAGCTCACCTAACTCCGGGGGCCACACTGAAGCTTTCTTT. As protein: CASSPNSGGHTEAFF.